This entry lists 32 T cell receptor beta chains sequenced from one sample in a study of T cell responses to AZD1222 COVID-19 vaccine. The protocol was immunoSEQ multiplex PCR, while the TCRdb copy is restricted to in-frame clones and leaves out a portion. The profile shows over 100,000 clones, approximately 91% of them singletons. Sample: peripheral blood, taken on day 0 of AZD1222 vaccination. The receptors come from an adult in good health.

The J gene is TRBJ2-5, the V gene TRBV4-1, with 7 bases aligning to TRBD2. From germline, CDR1 is MGHRA and CDR2 YSYEKL. V was pared by 0 bases and J by 5 bases, with 12 bases of the junction left unmatched. The CDR3 runs 17 residues. CDR3 nucleotides: TGCGCCAGCAGCCAAGAAGAATCTAGCGGAAGGAGGGAGACCCAGTACTTC. Its protein is CASSQEESSGRRETQYF.

The V gene is TRBV7-8, the J gene TRBJ2-5; D not resolved. The CDR3 extends over 16 amino acids. In germline, CDR1 is SGHVS, CDR2 FQNEAQ. Trimming pared 2 bases from V and 1 base from J, leaving 14 bases between. The CDR3 region is CASSLLHNPVQETQYF. In DNA form, the CDR3 reads TGTGCCAGCAGCTTATTACACAACCCAGTCCAAGAGACCCAGTACTTC.

The chain couples TRBV5-6 to TRBJ1-5, with D perhaps matching TRBD1 (5 bases). V dropped 4 bases and J dropped 7 bases, with 12 bases sitting between them. The CDR3 has 13 amino acids. Germline V gene data show CDR1 as SGHDT and CDR2 as YYEEEE. CDR3 region: CASSQGLGQPQHF. DNA of the CDR3: TGTGCCAGCAGCCAGGGACTGGGCCAGCCCCAGCATTTT.

The chain couples TRBV4-1 to TRBJ1-1, with a tentative D call TRBD1 (5 bases). The CDR3 loop spans 15 amino acids. V was cut by 2 bases and J by 1 base, with 11 bases left in between. Germline values: CDR1 MGHRA, CDR2 YSYEKL. The CDR3 loop is CASSQSGRWNTEAFF. CDR3 bases: TGCGCCAGCAGCCAATCGGGACGGTGGAACACTGAAGCTTTCTTT.

This sequence joins TRBV6-5 and TRBJ1-3; TRBD1 agrees at 9 bases. The V segment lost 0 bases and the J segment 6 bases; nucleotides outside the gene matches: 3. The CDR3 length is 15 residues. Germline CDR1 reads MNHEY; CDR2 reads SVGAGI. The CDR3 protein is CASSYSSQGANTIYF. CDR3 in DNA: TGTGCCAGCAGTTACTCGTCACAGGGGGCAAACACCATATATTTT.

This chain joins TRBV2 and TRBJ2-1; 11 bases are shared with TRBD2. Germline CDR1 SNHLY, CDR2 FYNNEI. V gave up 6 bases and J gave up 5 bases; unmatched junction bases: 9. This CDR3 contains 16 residues. The CDR3 sequence: CASSVLAGVINNEQFF. The CDR3 DNA reads TGTGCCAGCAGCGTACTAGCGGGAGTCATAAACAATGAGCAGTTCTTC.

This rearrangement joins TRBV2 to TRBJ2-4, with 7 bases identical to TRBD1. V trimming: 7 bases; J trimming: 4 bases; junction bases outside the gene matches: 7. The CDR3 extends over 14 amino acids. The germline V gene has CDR1 SNHLY and CDR2 FYNNEI. CDR3 loop: CASKEDRDKNIQYF. The CDR3 DNA reads TGTGCCAGCAAGGAAGACAGGGATAAAAACATTCAGTACTTC.

This chain joins TRBV11-3 and TRBJ2-7; perhaps TRBD1 as D (7 bases). Germline CDR1 SGHNT, CDR2 YENEEA. V was cut by 3 bases and J by 2 bases, with 11 bases left in between. The CDR3 sequence is 14 residues long. The DNA for the CDR3 is TGTGCCAGCAGCTTTGGCAGGGGGGCCTACGAGCAGTACGTC. This gives the protein CASSFGRGAYEQYV.

CDR3 sequence reads: CASSQDHRDQPQHF. As DNA, the CDR3 is TGCGCCAGCAGCCAAGATCACAGGGATCAGCCCCAGCATTTT. V usage is TRBV4-3 and J usage is TRBJ1-5, with D possibly matching TRBD1 (6 bases). Germline CDR1 reads LGHNA; CDR2 reads YSLEER. V lost 0 bases and J 5 bases, leaving 8 bases between the germline ends. The CDR3 has 14 residues.

The rearrangement uses TRBV30 and TRBJ2-5; 8 bases align to TRBD1. The germline V gene encodes CDR1 GTSNPN and CDR2 SVGIG (reference sequence). The junction had 11 bases not matched to a gene; V was cut back by 4 bases and J by 7 bases. The CDR3 runs 14 residues. CDR3 coding DNA: TGTGCCTGGACTGCGGGACAGGTGTTTGGGACCCAGTACTTC. This codes for CAWTAGQVFGTQYF. Together with reference TRBV30 and TRBJ2-5, the CDR3 gives the full variable domain: SQTIHQWPATLVQPVGSPLSLECTVEGTSNPNLYWYRQAAGRGLQLLFYSVGIGQISSEVPQNLSASRPQDRQFILSSKKLLLSDSGFYLCAWTAGQVFGTQYFGPGTRLLVL.

The chain recombines TRBV10-3 with TRBJ2-7; 12 bases align to TRBD2. CDR3 length: 14 amino acids. Germline assignment: CDR1 ENHRY and CDR2 SYGVKD. V gave up 7 bases and J gave up 2 bases; unmatched junction bases: 3. CDR3 loop: CAIKLAGGAYEQYF. CDR3 coding DNA: TGTGCCATCAAACTAGCGGGGGGCGCCTACGAGCAGTACTTC.

V gene TRBV3-1 (or the pseudogene TRBV3-2) combines with J gene TRBJ1-1, with a possible D match to TRBD1 (6 bases). The V end was cut by 4 bases, the J end by 4 bases, with 16 bases between. The length of the CDR3 is 15 residues. Germline V lookup: CDR1 LGHDT, CDR2 YNNKEL (reference sequence). CDR3 nucleotide sequence: TGTGCCAGCAGCCGAGGAACAGGGCTGGGCACTGAAGCTTTCTTT. This translates into CASSRGTGLGTEAFF.

The chain carries TRBV6-1 and TRBJ1-2; no firm D call. This CDR3 is built from 14 residues. CDR1 MNHNS and CDR2 SASEGT come from the germline V gene. V was pared by 0 bases and J by 8 bases, with 13 bases between. The CDR3 DNA reads TGTGCCAGCAGTGAAGCGCTACAAAGAGGGGGCTACACCTTC. As protein: CASSEALQRGGYTF.

The chain combines TRBV21-1 with TRBJ2-7; the tabulated D call, TRBD2, remains unverified against the DNA. TRBV21-1 is listed as a pseudogene. The CDR3 length is 14 residues. CDR3 region: CASTVCGGRKEQYV. The CDR3 DNA reads TGTGCCAGCACAGTGTGCGGGGGGCGCAAAGAGCAGTACGTC.

The chain joins TRBV11-2 to TRBJ2-5; TRBD1 or TRBD2 may be the D gene (5 bases each). CDR3 size: 14 residues. V was cut by 6 bases and J by 1 base, with 12 bases left in between. The V gene's germline CDR1 is SGHAT and CDR2 FQNNGV. The DNA of the CDR3 is TGTGCCAGCAGAACGGGGCAGATCCAAGAGACCCAGTACTTC. This codes for CASRTGQIQETQYF.

The chain recombines TRBV18 with TRBJ1-6; tentatively, D is TRBD1 (5 bases). The V gene's germline CDR1 is KGHSH and CDR2 LQKENI. The CDR3 length is 17 residues. Trimming shortened V by 1 base and J by 10 bases, and 20 bases separated the two germline ends. The CDR3 protein is CASSPRQHRGTGSPLHF. The CDR3 nucleotides are TGTGCCAGCTCACCACGCCAGCATAGGGGCACGGGGTCACCCCTCCACTTT.

In this sample, this clone turned up once. The chain has TRBV7-6 and TRBJ2-1, with D possibly being TRBD1 or TRBD2 (6 bases each). The CDR3 totals 13 residues. Germline V gene data show CDR1 as SGHVS and CDR2 as FNYEAQ. Trimming pared 9 bases from V and 4 bases from J, leaving 13 bases between. The DNA of the CDR3 is TGTGCCAGTTCAAGGGGGGCTTACAATGAGCAGTTCTTC. Encoded protein: CASSRGAYNEQFF.

The CDR3 is CASSFRSLSGNTIYF. The CDR3, as DNA: TGTGCCAGCAGCTTTAGGAGTCTGAGTGGAAACACCATATATTTT. This chain uses TRBV5-6 with TRBJ1-3; D is ambiguous. Germline lookup yields CDR1 SGHDT and CDR2 YYEEEE. V was clipped by 2 bases and J by 3 bases, with 12 bases between them. CDR3 size: 15 residues.

This chain connects TRBV7-9 to TRBJ1-2; D unclear. The CDR3 totals 15 residues. From germline, CDR1 is SEHNR and CDR2 FQNEAQ (reference sequence). V dropped 5 bases and J dropped 3 bases, with 16 bases sitting between them. As DNA, the CDR3 is TGTGCCAGCAGCCCATCAGCCAACGGGGACTATGGCTACACCTTC. It specifies CASSPSANGDYGYTF.

V usage is TRBV7-2 and J usage is TRBJ1-2; TRBD1 might be the D (5 bases). V was trimmed by 1 base and J by 5 bases, leaving 11 bases between them. Germline CDR1 is SGHTA and CDR2 is FQGNSA. The CDR3 is made up of 14 amino acids. The CDR3 spells CASSLGGGTYGYTF. The DNA for the CDR3 is TGTGCCAGCAGCTTAGGGGGGGGAACGTATGGCTACACCTTC.

The J gene is TRBJ2-2, the V gene TRBV7-3, with 7 bases matching TRBD1. The V gene's germline CDR1 is SGHTA and CDR2 FQGTGA. The CDR3 extends over 15 amino acids. V lost 0 bases and J lost 4; bases outside the gene matches: 2. This CDR3 reads CASSLTSGGTGELFF. The CDR3 DNA reads as TGTGCCAGCAGCTTAACCTCAGGGGGCACCGGGGAGCTGTTTTTT.

The CDR3 nucleotides read TGTGCCAGTACGGACAGGGGGACTAGCGGGAGCGATGAGCAGTTCTTC. Translated, it gives CASTDRGTSGSDEQFF. The chain combines TRBV19 with TRBJ2-1; 14 nucleotides align to TRBD2. The germline gives CDR1 LNHDA, CDR2 SQIVND (reference sequence). Trimming cost V 7 bases and J 8 bases; bases outside gene matches: 10. The CDR3 length is 16 residues.

The V call is TRBV19, the J call TRBJ1-1, with 7 bases identical to TRBD1. J lost 1 base, V lost 5 bases, and 7 bases had no gene match. In germline, CDR1 is LNHDA, CDR2 SQIVND (reference sequence). The CDR3 runs 15 residues. The CDR3 region has the DNA TGTGCCAGTAGTGGAGGGACAGCGAAGAACACTGAAGCTTTCTTT. This codes for CASSGGTAKNTEAFF.

The V call is TRBV19, the J call TRBJ1-2; maybe TRBD1 (6 bases). The germline V gene has CDR1 LNHDA and CDR2 SQIVND (reference sequence). The CDR3 sequence is 13 residues long. The V and J ends lost 6 bases and 4 bases respectively, with 12 bases between them. The CDR3 DNA reads TGTGCCAGTAGCTCCGGGACATCCTATGGCTACACCTTC. It is translated as CASSSGTSYGYTF.

The rearrangement joins TRBV2 to TRBJ2-5; D might be TRBD1 (6 bases). The ends were cut back, 4 bases at V and 0 bases at J, with 9 bases in the middle. The CDR3 runs to 14 residues. Looked up from germline, CDR1 is SNHLY and CDR2 is FYNNEI. CDR3 nucleotide sequence: TGTGCCAGCAGTGGGACAGCCTACCAAGAGACCCAGTACTTC. This encodes CASSGTAYQETQYF.

V is TRBV18 and J is TRBJ1-3, with D hard to call. V lost 1 base, J lost 0 bases, and 10 bases lay in between. This CDR3 is 16 amino acids long. Germline V gene lookup returns CDR1 KGHSH and CDR2 LQKENI. The CDR3 spells CASSPHSGGSGNTIYF. CDR3 nucleotide sequence: TGTGCCAGCTCACCACATTCGGGAGGCTCTGGAAACACCATATATTTT.

In DNA, the CDR3 is TGTGCCAGCAGTTTCCGGGTGGGGACAGGGCCCGCCATGAACACTGAAGCTTTCTTT. Its protein is CASSFRVGTGPAMNTEAFF. The chain carries TRBV7-9 and TRBJ1-1, with 9 bases identical to TRBD1. Germline loops: CDR1 SEHNR, CDR2 FQNEAQ (reference sequence). The CDR3 consists of 19 residues. The junction had 17 bases not matched to a gene; V was cut back by 6 bases and J by 0 bases.

Remarks on this clone: The germline gene is not matched at one end of the junction; a read error may be the cause. The J gene is TRBJ1-5, the V gene TRBV5-4; D is perhaps TRBD1 (5 bases). Germline values: CDR1 SGHNT, CDR2 YYREEE (reference sequence). The CDR3 runs 13 residues. CDR3 DNA: TGTGCCAGCAGCTTGGGGTGGACACCGATCGTGATTTTT. Protein product: CASSLGWTPIVIF. The entire variable domain, with the rest obtained from reference TRBV5-4 and TRBJ1-5, is as follows: ETGVTQSPTHLIKTRGQQVTLRCSSQSGHNTVSWYQQALGQGPQFIFQYYREEENGRGNFPPRFSGLQFPNYSSELNVNALELDDSALYLCASSLGWTPIVIFGDGTRLSIL.

The gene calls are TRBV14 and TRBJ1-2, with 10 bases that match TRBD1. V lost 0 bases and J lost 1; bases outside the gene matches: 8. Germline V lookup: CDR1 SGHDN, CDR2 FVKESK. The CDR3 is 18 residues long. CDR3 nucleotides: TGTGCCAGCAGCCAAGATTGGGACAGGGGCAGGAGTAACTATGGCTACACCTTC. Translation gives CASSQDWDRGRSNYGYTF.

The chain recombines TRBV5-1 with TRBJ1-1, with 7 bases identical to TRBD1. The CDR3 is 16 amino acids. The trim removed 2 bases at V and 4 bases at J, leaving 11 bases unmatched. Germline CDR1 reads SGHRS; CDR2 reads YFSETQ. The CDR3, as DNA: TGCGCCAGCAGCTTATCTCCAGGGGGTTCCGGCACTGAAGCTTTCTTT. Protein product: CASSLSPGGSGTEAFF.

CDR3: CASSRDSNYEQYF. In DNA form, the CDR3 reads TGTGCCAGCAGCCGGGACAGCAACTACGAGCAGTACTTC. V and J are TRBV6-4 and TRBJ2-7, with 7 bases lining up with TRBD1. CDR3 length: 13 amino acids. The V gene end was trimmed by 6 bases and the J gene end by 3 bases; junction bases not matched to a gene: 5. The V gene's germline CDR1 is MRHNA and CDR2 SNTAGT.

The CDR3 DNA follows: TGTGCCACCAGTGATTTAGGCGGGAGTGGAAGCACAGATACGCAGTATTTT. Its protein is CATSDLGGSGSTDTQYF. J is TRBJ2-3 and V is TRBV24-1, with 7 bases matching TRBD2. CDR3 length: 17 amino acids. Germline CDR1 KGHDR, CDR2 SFDVKD. With 1 base clipped from V and 0 bases from J, the junction kept 6 bases outside the gene matches.